What follows is one T cell receptor beta chain and its context. The sample comes from a study of CD8 T cells in Susac syndrome. An input of about 0.45 to 1 ug of RNA was subjected to reverse transcription using random hexamers. TCRdb itself ran the immunoSEQ multiplex PCR reads through MiXCR, one entry per CDR3 protein. Of 100,000 to 150,000 distinct CDR3 sequences detected, around 80% appear once; the ten largest clones hold approximately 0.51%. CD8+ and CD4+ blood T cells underwent TCR beta sequencing. Germline CDR1 MNHEY, CDR2 SMNVEV (reference sequence). The length of the CDR3 is 14 residues. V lost 5 bases and J lost 4; bases outside the gene matches: 8.

The material sequenced was CD8+ T cells from PBMCs. The sequence was obtained from a human donor with multiple sclerosis. The V gene is TRBV27, the J gene TRBJ2-7; 7 bases agree with TRBD1. CDR3 amino acids: CASSRGTAVYEQYF. The CDR3 DNA sequence: TGTGCCAGCAGTAGAGGGACAGCCGTTTACGAGCAGTACTTC.